The 9 T cell receptor beta chains given below trace back to one sample, sequenced in a study of T cells expressing NK-cell markers. From its re-call of the 5' RACE reads, TCRdb lists each CDR3 protein once, without DNA. This table lists some 390,000 distinct CDR3 sequences. Sequenced material: blood T cells: a sorted CD56 or NKG2C T cell subset, CD4+ or CD8+ T cells, or bulk PBMC T cells (not recorded which). These receptors came from a woman in her fifties or sixties in good health.

CDR3 amino acids: CASSSLASYNEQFF. V and J are TRBV11-2 and TRBJ2-1; lacking DNA, the TRBD1 call made by TCRdb goes unchecked. The CDR3 runs to 14 residues. Germline CDR1 and CDR2: SGHAT and FQNNGV.

The gene calls are TRBV7-6 and TRBJ1-4. This CDR3 spans 16 amino acids. In germline, CDR1 is SGHVS, CDR2 FNYEAQ. CDR3 sequence reads: CASSFGTPMAHEKLFF.

The CDR3 is CSAATDRINQPQHF. This sequence joins TRBV20-1 and TRBJ1-5; TCRdb's D gene call, TRBD1, goes unchecked for lack of DNA. The CDR3 spans 14 residues. Germline V gene lookup returns CDR1 DFQATT and CDR2 SNEGSKA (reference sequence).

This rearrangement joins TRBV20-1 to TRBJ2-3; TCRdb names TRBD2, which stays unverified in the absence of DNA. This CDR3 is built from 13 residues. Germline CDR1 reads DFQATT; CDR2 reads SNEGSKA (reference sequence). CDR3: CSARWREADTQYF.

This chain connects TRBV12-3 or TRBV12-4 to TRBJ2-7; TCRdb's assignment of TRBD1 cannot be checked, as there is no DNA. The CDR3 totals 12 residues. The CDR3 protein is CASSLGGAAQYF.

V usage is TRBV12-3 or TRBV12-4 and J usage is TRBJ2-2; as DNA is missing, the TRBD1 call by TCRdb cannot be tested. This CDR3 contains 14 residues. CDR3 residues: CASSAQGHTGELFF.

This chain links TRBV21-1 with TRBJ2-1; no DNA is available, so the TRBD2 call from TCRdb remains unchecked. TRBV21-1 counts as a pseudogene. The CDR3 totals 17 residues. CDR3 residues: CASSKLGTSGRVYEQFF.

V gene TRBV6-5 combines with J gene TRBJ1-1; checking the TCRdb D call of TRBD1 is not possible without DNA. Germline CDR1 reads MNHEY; CDR2 reads SVGAGI. This CDR3 region has 12 residues. The CDR3 sequence is CASSHRVTEAFF.

J is TRBJ2-5 and V is TRBV29-1; the D call from TCRdb, TRBD2, cannot be confirmed without DNA. The CDR3 consists of 13 residues. Germline V CDR1 and CDR2: SQVTM, ANQGSEA. CDR3 sequence reads: CSVQSGGRETQYF.